A selection of T cell receptor beta chains follows, all from one sample in a study of a mutant IDH1 vaccine in newly diagnosed glioma. Data came from immunoSEQ multiplex PCR; TCRdb stores just in-frame clones and leaves some out. The sample yields around 33,000 clones, roughly nine tenths seen once. The specimen comprised PBMCs, sampled from a glioma patient treated with radiotherapy, temozolomide or both. The source of these receptors is a middle-aged woman with glioma. Each CDR3 is given with its conserved first and last residue. Each record gives: V gene, clone size, CDR3 length, D gene, J gene, CDR3 DNA, CDR3 protein. A D gene is named only where the DNA matches it firmly. Clone size is not always given. Where it is, it says once, few, many or a class for expanded clones.

v_gene: TRBV28; abundance: -; len: 17; d_gene: TRBD1; j_gene: TRBJ1-1; CDR3nt: TGTGCCAGCAGTTTATATACCGGGACAGGGGCGAACACTGAAGCTTTCTTT; CDR3aa: CASSLYTGTGANTEAFF
v_gene: TRBV7-9; abundance: -; len: 12; d_gene: TRBD1; j_gene: TRBJ1-2; CDR3nt: TGTGCCAGCAGCGGACAGGGTTGGGGCTACACCTTC; CDR3aa: CASSGQGWGYTF
v_gene: TRBV5-1; abundance: -; len: 18; d_gene: TRBD2; j_gene: TRBJ2-2; CDR3nt: TGCGCCAGCAGCTCCCCTTTTCCTAGCGGGAGAAACACCGGGGAGCTGTTTTTT; CDR3aa: CASSSPFPSGRNTGELFF
v_gene: TRBV5-1; abundance: -; len: 14; d_gene: TRBD1; j_gene: TRBJ2-3; CDR3nt: TGCGCCAGCAGACGACAGGGGGTTACCGGTACGCAGTATTTT; CDR3aa: CASRRQGVTGTQYF
v_gene: TRBV20-1; abundance: -; len: 11; d_gene: TRBD1; j_gene: TRBJ1-1; CDR3nt: TGCAGTGCAAGGACAGGGAAAGAAGCTTTCTTT; CDR3aa: CSARTGKEAFF
v_gene: TRBV6-5; abundance: once; len: 12; d_gene: TRBD1; j_gene: TRBJ2-5; CDR3nt: TGTGCCAGCAGTTCCCTTCAGGGGGCCCAGTACTTC; CDR3aa: CASSSLQGAQYF
v_gene: TRBV10-1; abundance: -; len: 12; d_gene: -; j_gene: TRBJ2-7; CDR3nt: TGCGCCAGCAGTGACGGGTCCTACGAGCAGTACTTC; CDR3aa: CASSDGSYEQYF
v_gene: TRBV5-1; abundance: -; len: 14; d_gene: TRBD2; j_gene: TRBJ2-5; CDR3nt: TGCGCCAGCAGCTCCTGGACTAGCGGGGAGACCCAGTACTTC; CDR3aa: CASSSWTSGETQYF
v_gene: TRBV4-1; abundance: -; len: 16; d_gene: TRBD1; j_gene: TRBJ1-3; CDR3nt: TGCGCCAGCAGCCAACCGGGCACAGGGGTAGGAAACACCATATATTTT; CDR3aa: CASSQPGTGVGNTIYF
v_gene: TRBV7-9; abundance: -; len: 16; d_gene: -; j_gene: TRBJ1-1; CDR3nt: TGTGCCAGCAGCTTAGGCCACAGGGATGTGAACACTGAAGCTTTCTTT; CDR3aa: CASSLGHRDVNTEAFF
v_gene: TRBV11-2; abundance: -; len: 14; d_gene: -; j_gene: TRBJ2-7; CDR3nt: TGTGCCAGCAGCTTAGTAGCTCGGCCCTACGAGCAGTACTTC; CDR3aa: CASSLVARPYEQYF
v_gene: TRBV4-2; abundance: -; len: 16; d_gene: -; j_gene: TRBJ1-1; CDR3nt: TGTGCCAGCAGCCAAGCCCACCTCTCCAAAAGGACTGAAGCTTTCTTT; CDR3aa: CASSQAHLSKRTEAFF
v_gene: TRBV9; abundance: -; len: 16; d_gene: TRBD2; j_gene: TRBJ2-3; CDR3nt: TGTGCCAGCAGTGCAGCGGGCGGGAGGGTGATAGATACGCAGTATTTT; CDR3aa: CASSAAGGRVIDTQYF
v_gene: TRBV7-9; abundance: -; len: 17; d_gene: -; j_gene: TRBJ2-1; CDR3nt: TGTGCCAGCAGCGGGTCCCGGGTTCCGAGCTCCTACAATGAGCAGTTCTTC; CDR3aa: CASSGSRVPSSYNEQFF
v_gene: TRBV19; abundance: -; len: 14; d_gene: -; j_gene: TRBJ1-5; CDR3nt: TGTGCCAGTAGCGCAGGGCAGCTTCGGCAGCCCCAGCATTTT; CDR3aa: CASSAGQLRQPQHF
v_gene: TRBV6-6; abundance: -; len: 13; d_gene: -; j_gene: TRBJ2-7; CDR3nt: TGTGCCAGCAGCCATGGACATTCCTACGAGCAGTACTTC; CDR3aa: CASSHGHSYEQYF
v_gene: TRBV5-1; abundance: -; len: 18; d_gene: TRBD2; j_gene: TRBJ2-2; CDR3nt: TGCGCCAGCAGCTTACGAGCGGGGGGGTCCCTTGGAACCGGGGAGCTGTTTTTT; CDR3aa: CASSLRAGGSLGTGELFF
v_gene: TRBV6-1; abundance: -; len: 13; d_gene: TRBD1; j_gene: TRBJ2-7; CDR3nt: TGTGCCAGCAGCCGACAGGGCACCTACGAGCAGTACTTC; CDR3aa: CASSRQGTYEQYF
v_gene: TRBV5-1; abundance: -; len: 16; d_gene: TRBD1; j_gene: TRBJ1-1; CDR3nt: TGCGCCAGCAGCTTGGGTCCGACAGGGGGGTTGACTGAAGCTTTCTTT; CDR3aa: CASSLGPTGGLTEAFF
v_gene: TRBV18; abundance: -; len: 15; d_gene: TRBD1; j_gene: TRBJ1-1; CDR3nt: TGTGCCAGCTCCTCACGGACAGGGGAGAACACTGAAGCTTTCTTT; CDR3aa: CASSSRTGENTEAFF
v_gene: TRBV4-1; abundance: -; len: 19; d_gene: TRBD1; j_gene: TRBJ1-5; CDR3nt: TGCGCCAGCAGCCCATGGTTGGCAGGGGGCGCATGGGTCAGTCAGCCCCAGCATTTT; CDR3aa: CASSPWLAGGAWVSQPQHF
v_gene: TRBV30; abundance: -; len: 11; d_gene: -; j_gene: TRBJ2-5; CDR3nt: TGTGCCTGGAGTACGGGGAAGACCCAGTACTTC; CDR3aa: CAWSTGKTQYF
v_gene: TRBV5-1; abundance: few; len: 14; d_gene: -; j_gene: TRBJ2-1; CDR3nt: TGCGCCAGCAGCCGGGGGCACTCCTACAATGAGCAGTTCTTC; CDR3aa: CASSRGHSYNEQFF
v_gene: TRBV5-8; abundance: once; len: 12; d_gene: -; j_gene: TRBJ2-3; CDR3nt: TGTGCCAGCAGCTTGCGGAGCGATACGCAGTATTTT; CDR3aa: CASSLRSDTQYF
v_gene: TRBV7-2; abundance: once; len: 15; d_gene: TRBD2; j_gene: TRBJ2-5; CDR3nt: TGTGCCAGCAGCTTATTAACGGGGAGGGGAGAGACCCAGTACTTC; CDR3aa: CASSLLTGRGETQYF
v_gene: TRBV5-4; abundance: -; len: 15; d_gene: -; j_gene: TRBJ2-1; CDR3nt: TGTGCCAGCAGCCCGGGCGGTAGCCTCTACAATGAGCAGTTCTTC; CDR3aa: CASSPGGSLYNEQFF
v_gene: TRBV2; abundance: -; len: 15; d_gene: -; j_gene: TRBJ2-2; CDR3nt: TGTGCCAGCAGCGCGACAACCTCGAACACCGGGGAGCTGTTTTTT; CDR3aa: CASSATTSNTGELFF
v_gene: TRBV10-3; abundance: -; len: 12; d_gene: -; j_gene: TRBJ2-7; CDR3nt: TGTGCCATCAGTGAGTCCGGTTACGAGCAGTACTTC; CDR3aa: CAISESGYEQYF
v_gene: TRBV6-1; abundance: -; len: 18; d_gene: TRBD2; j_gene: TRBJ2-1; CDR3nt: TGTGCCAGCAGTGAAACTGTTTTTGGGGGGGGATCCTACAATGAGCAGTTCTTC; CDR3aa: CASSETVFGGGSYNEQFF
v_gene: TRBV6-5; abundance: -; len: 14; d_gene: -; j_gene: TRBJ2-1; CDR3nt: TGTGCCAGCAGTTCCCCCTGGGTGGGCAATGAGCAGTTCTTC; CDR3aa: CASSSPWVGNEQFF
v_gene: TRBV2; abundance: -; len: 15; d_gene: TRBD1; j_gene: TRBJ1-3; CDR3nt: TGTGCCAGCAGTGCGGACAGGGGAGTTGGAAACACCATATATTTT; CDR3aa: CASSADRGVGNTIYF
v_gene: TRBV30; abundance: -; len: 12; d_gene: -; j_gene: TRBJ2-1; CDR3nt: TGTGCCCTGGAGCCGTGGGGGAATGAGCAGTTCTTC; CDR3aa: CALEPWGNEQFF
v_gene: TRBV19; abundance: -; len: 15; d_gene: -; j_gene: TRBJ1-4; CDR3nt: TGTGCCAGTAGTACCTCAGTAGCAACTAATGAAAAACTGTTTTTT; CDR3aa: CASSTSVATNEKLFF
v_gene: TRBV2; abundance: -; len: 14; d_gene: -; j_gene: TRBJ1-4; CDR3nt: TGTGCCAGCAGTGAACTACGGATTAATGAAAAACTGTTTTTT; CDR3aa: CASSELRINEKLFF
v_gene: TRBV6-5; abundance: -; len: 11; d_gene: -; j_gene: TRBJ1-4; CDR3nt: TGTGCCAGCCGAGAGAATGAAAAACTGTTTTTT; CDR3aa: CASRENEKLFF
v_gene: TRBV6-1; abundance: -; len: 13; d_gene: TRBD1; j_gene: TRBJ1-1; CDR3nt: TGTGCCAGCAGGGACAGGGGGAACACTGAAGCTTTCTTT; CDR3aa: CASRDRGNTEAFF
v_gene: TRBV6-5; abundance: -; len: 16; d_gene: TRBD2; j_gene: TRBJ2-5; CDR3nt: TGTGCCAGCAGTTACTCTGGGCGGGGGGGCCAAGAGACCCAGTACTTC; CDR3aa: CASSYSGRGGQETQYF
v_gene: TRBV19; abundance: -; len: 13; d_gene: -; j_gene: TRBJ1-2; CDR3nt: TGTGCCAGTAGTACGGTCGGCAGAGATGGCTACACCTTC; CDR3aa: CASSTVGRDGYTF
v_gene: TRBV7-2; abundance: -; len: 15; d_gene: -; j_gene: TRBJ2-7; CDR3nt: TGTGCCAGCAGCCCCTCGATGGGGGGCGCCTACGAGCAGTACTTC; CDR3aa: CASSPSMGGAYEQYF
v_gene: TRBV2; abundance: few; len: 16; d_gene: -; j_gene: TRBJ2-7; CDR3nt: TGTGCCAGCAGTGAAGCAGAATGGAAGGGCTCCTACGAGCAGTACTTC; CDR3aa: CASSEAEWKGSYEQYF
v_gene: TRBV7-9; abundance: -; len: 12; d_gene: -; j_gene: TRBJ1-5; CDR3nt: TGTGCCAGCAGCTTCCAGTTCCAGCCCCAGCATTTT; CDR3aa: CASSFQFQPQHF
v_gene: TRBV10-3; abundance: -; len: 13; d_gene: -; j_gene: TRBJ1-4; CDR3nt: TGTGCCATCAGGCCGAGGCTAGAAGAAAAACTGTTTTTT; CDR3aa: CAIRPRLEEKLFF
v_gene: TRBV4-1; abundance: -; len: 18; d_gene: -; j_gene: TRBJ2-1; CDR3nt: TGCGCCAGCAGCCAACTCTTACGGCCCCAGCCCTCCTACAATGAGCAGTTCTTC; CDR3aa: CASSQLLRPQPSYNEQFF
v_gene: TRBV7-7; abundance: -; len: 17; d_gene: TRBD1; j_gene: TRBJ2-5; CDR3nt: TGTGCTAGCAGTCGGTTTGGGACGGGACAGGGGTCTGAGACCCAGTACTTC; CDR3aa: CASSRFGTGQGSETQYF
v_gene: TRBV5-1; abundance: -; len: 14; d_gene: TRBD1; j_gene: TRBJ1-1; CDR3nt: TGCGCCAGCAGCTCGACAGGGATGAACACTGAAGCTTTCTTT; CDR3aa: CASSSTGMNTEAFF
v_gene: TRBV25-1; abundance: -; len: 15; d_gene: -; j_gene: TRBJ2-7; CDR3nt: TGTGCCAGCAGTGAATGGGGGAGTTACACCTACGAGCAGTACTTC; CDR3aa: CASSEWGSYTYEQYF
v_gene: TRBV28; abundance: once; len: 11; d_gene: -; j_gene: TRBJ2-2; CDR3nt: TGTGCCAGCAGCCAATACGGGGAGCTGTTTTTT; CDR3aa: CASSQYGELFF
v_gene: TRBV5-4; abundance: -; len: 13; d_gene: -; j_gene: TRBJ1-2; CDR3nt: TGTGCCAGCAGCTTGAAGGGGATCTATGGCTACACCTTC; CDR3aa: CASSLKGIYGYTF
v_gene: TRBV2; abundance: -; len: 17; d_gene: TRBD2; j_gene: TRBJ2-5; CDR3nt: TGTGCCAGCAGTCGTATACCGGGACTAGCGGTAGGAGAGACCCAGTACTTC; CDR3aa: CASSRIPGLAVGETQYF
v_gene: TRBV4-2; abundance: -; len: 10; d_gene: -; j_gene: TRBJ1-2; CDR3nt: TGTGCCAGCAGCCAAGATAAACTCCACTTC; CDR3aa: CASSQDKLHF
v_gene: TRBV5-1; abundance: once; len: 14; d_gene: -; j_gene: TRBJ1-2; CDR3nt: TGCGCCAGCAGCTCCACAGGGCCCGCATATGGCTACACCTTC; CDR3aa: CASSSTGPAYGYTF